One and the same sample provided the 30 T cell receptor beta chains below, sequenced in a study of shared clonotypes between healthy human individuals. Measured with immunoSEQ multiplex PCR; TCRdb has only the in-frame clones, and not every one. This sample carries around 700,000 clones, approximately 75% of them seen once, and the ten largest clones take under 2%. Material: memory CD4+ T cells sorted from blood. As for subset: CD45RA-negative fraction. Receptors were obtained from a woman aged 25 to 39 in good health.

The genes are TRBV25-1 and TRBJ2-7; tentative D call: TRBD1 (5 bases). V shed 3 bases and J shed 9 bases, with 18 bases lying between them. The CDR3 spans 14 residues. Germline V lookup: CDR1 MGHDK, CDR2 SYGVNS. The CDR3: CASSEWASRVGQYF. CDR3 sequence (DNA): TGTGCCAGCAGTGAGTGGGCCAGCAGGGTGGGGCAGTACTTC.

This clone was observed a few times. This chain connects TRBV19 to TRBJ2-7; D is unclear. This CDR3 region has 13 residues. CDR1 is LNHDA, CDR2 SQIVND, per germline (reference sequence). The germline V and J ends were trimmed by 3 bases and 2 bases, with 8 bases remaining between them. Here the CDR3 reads CASSIGSTYEQYF. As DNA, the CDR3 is TGTGCCAGTAGTATTGGGTCTACCTACGAGCAGTACTTC.

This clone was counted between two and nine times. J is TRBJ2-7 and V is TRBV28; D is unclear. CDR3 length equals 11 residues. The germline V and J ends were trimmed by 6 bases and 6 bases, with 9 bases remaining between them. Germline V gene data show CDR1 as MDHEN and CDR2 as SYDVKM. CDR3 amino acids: CASSPGFEQYF. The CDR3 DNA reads TGTGCCAGCAGCCCCGGGTTCGAGCAGTACTTC.

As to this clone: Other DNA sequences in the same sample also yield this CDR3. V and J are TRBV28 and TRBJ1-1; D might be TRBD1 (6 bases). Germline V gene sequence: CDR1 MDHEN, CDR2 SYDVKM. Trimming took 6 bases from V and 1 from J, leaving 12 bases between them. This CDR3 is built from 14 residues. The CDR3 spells CASSRRGANTEAFF. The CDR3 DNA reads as TGTGCCAGCAGCCGCCGGGGGGCGAACACTGAAGCTTTCTTT.

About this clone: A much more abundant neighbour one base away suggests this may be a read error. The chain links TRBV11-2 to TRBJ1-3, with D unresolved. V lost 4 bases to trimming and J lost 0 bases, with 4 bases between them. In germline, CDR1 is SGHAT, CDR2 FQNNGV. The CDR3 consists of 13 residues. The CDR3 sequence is CASSSRSGNTIYF. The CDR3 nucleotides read TGTGCCAGCAGCTCCCGCTCTGGAAACACCATATATTTT.

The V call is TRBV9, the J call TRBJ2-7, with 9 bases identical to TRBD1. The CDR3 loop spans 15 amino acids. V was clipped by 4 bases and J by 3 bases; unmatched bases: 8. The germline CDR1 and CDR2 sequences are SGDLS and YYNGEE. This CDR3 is CASSLGQGSYYEQYF. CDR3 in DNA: TGTGCCAGCAGCCTTGGACAGGGGAGTTACTACGAGCAGTACTTC.

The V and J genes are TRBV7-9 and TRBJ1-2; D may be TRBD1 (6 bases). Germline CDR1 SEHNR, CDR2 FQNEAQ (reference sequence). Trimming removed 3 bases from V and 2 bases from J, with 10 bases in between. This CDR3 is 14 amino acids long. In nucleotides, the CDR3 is TGTGCCAGCAGCTTTTCGGACAGAAACTATGGCTACACCTTC. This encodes CASSFSDRNYGYTF.

DNA of the CDR3: TGCGCCAGCAGCTTGGTTGGGGATGACACTGAAGCTTTCTTT. Its translation is CASSLVGDDTEAFF. The chain joins TRBV5-1 to TRBJ1-1; D ambiguous. The CDR3 contains 14 residues. Trimming took off 0 bases at V and 3 bases at J, with 9 bases between the two ends. In germline, CDR1 is SGHRS, CDR2 YFSETQ.

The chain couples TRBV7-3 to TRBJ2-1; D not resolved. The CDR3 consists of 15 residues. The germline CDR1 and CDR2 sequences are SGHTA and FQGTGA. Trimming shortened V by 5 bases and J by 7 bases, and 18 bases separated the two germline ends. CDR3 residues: CASSVDPTTPNEQFF. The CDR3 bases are TGTGCCAGCAGCGTAGACCCCACAACGCCAAATGAGCAGTTCTTC.

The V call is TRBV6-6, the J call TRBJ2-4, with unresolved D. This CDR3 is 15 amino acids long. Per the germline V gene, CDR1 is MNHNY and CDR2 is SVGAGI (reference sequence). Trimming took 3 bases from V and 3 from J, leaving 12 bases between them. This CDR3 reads CASSYYILGKNIQYF. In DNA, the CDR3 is TGTGCCAGCAGTTATTATATCCTCGGCAAAAACATTCAGTACTTC.

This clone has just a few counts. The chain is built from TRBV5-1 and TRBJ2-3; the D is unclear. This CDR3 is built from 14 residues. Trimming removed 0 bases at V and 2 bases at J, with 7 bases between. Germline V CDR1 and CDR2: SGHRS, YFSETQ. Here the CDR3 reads CASSLDSYTDTQYF. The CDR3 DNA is TGCGCCAGCAGCTTGGACAGCTACACAGATACGCAGTATTTT.

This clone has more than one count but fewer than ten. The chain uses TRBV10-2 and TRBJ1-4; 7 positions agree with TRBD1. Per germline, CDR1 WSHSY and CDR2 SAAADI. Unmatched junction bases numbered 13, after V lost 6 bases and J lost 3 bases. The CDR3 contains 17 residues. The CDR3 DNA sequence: TGCGCCAGCAGCCCGCCAGGGGGAACGTCGGCTAATGAAAAACTGTTTTTT. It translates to CASSPPGGTSANEKLFF.

DNA of the CDR3: TGTGCCAGCAGTGAAGGACGGATTAATGAAAAACTGTTTTTT. It codes for CASSEGRINEKLFF. The chain is built from TRBV25-1 and TRBJ1-4; D is unclear. Trimming removed 2 bases at V and 4 bases at J, with 8 bases between. The CDR3 totals 14 residues. Germline CDR1 is MGHDK and CDR2 is SYGVNS.

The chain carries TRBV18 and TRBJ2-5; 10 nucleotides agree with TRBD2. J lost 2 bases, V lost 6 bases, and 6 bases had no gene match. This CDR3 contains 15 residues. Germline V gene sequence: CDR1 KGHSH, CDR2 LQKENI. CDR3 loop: CASSSGLAIQETQYF. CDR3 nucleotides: TGTGCCAGCTCTTCGGGACTAGCGATTCAAGAGACCCAGTACTTC.

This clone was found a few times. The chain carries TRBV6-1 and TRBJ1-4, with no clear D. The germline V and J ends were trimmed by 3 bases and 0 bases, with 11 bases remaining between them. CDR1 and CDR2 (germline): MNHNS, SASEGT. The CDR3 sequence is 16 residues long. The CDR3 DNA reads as TGTGCCAGCAGTGATATTGGCAAAGCAACTAATGAAAAACTGTTTTTT. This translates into CASSDIGKATNEKLFF.

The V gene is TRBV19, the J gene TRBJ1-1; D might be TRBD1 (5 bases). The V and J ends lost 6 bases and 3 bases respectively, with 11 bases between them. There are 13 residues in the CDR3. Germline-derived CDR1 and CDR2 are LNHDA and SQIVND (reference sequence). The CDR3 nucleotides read TGTGCCAGTAGGACCGCGGGGGACACTGAAGCTTTCTTT. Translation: CASRTAGDTEAFF. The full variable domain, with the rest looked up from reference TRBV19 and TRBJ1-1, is DGGITQSPKYLFRKEGQNVTLSCEQNLNHDAMYWYRQDPGQGLRLIYYSQIVNDFQKGDIAEGYSVSREKKESFPLTVTSAQKNPTAFYLCASRTAGDTEAFFGQGTRLTVV.

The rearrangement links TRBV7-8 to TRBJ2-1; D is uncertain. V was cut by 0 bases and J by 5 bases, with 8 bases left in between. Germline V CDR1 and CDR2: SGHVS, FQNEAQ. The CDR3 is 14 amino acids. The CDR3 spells CASSLARTHNEQFF. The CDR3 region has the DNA TGTGCCAGCAGCTTAGCACGGACCCACAATGAGCAGTTCTTC.

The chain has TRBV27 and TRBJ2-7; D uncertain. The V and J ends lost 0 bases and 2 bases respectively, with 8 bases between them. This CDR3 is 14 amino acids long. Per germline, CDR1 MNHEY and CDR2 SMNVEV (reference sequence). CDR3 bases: TGTGCCAGCAGTTTATCGGTCGGTCCCTACGAGCAGTACTTC. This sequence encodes CASSLSVGPYEQYF.

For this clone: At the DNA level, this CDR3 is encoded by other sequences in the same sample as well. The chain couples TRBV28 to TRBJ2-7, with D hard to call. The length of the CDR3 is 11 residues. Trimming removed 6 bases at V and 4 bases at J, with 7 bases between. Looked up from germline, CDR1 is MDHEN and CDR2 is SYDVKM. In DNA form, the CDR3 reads TGTGCCAGCAGCACGGAGTACGAGCAGTACTTC. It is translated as CASSTEYEQYF.

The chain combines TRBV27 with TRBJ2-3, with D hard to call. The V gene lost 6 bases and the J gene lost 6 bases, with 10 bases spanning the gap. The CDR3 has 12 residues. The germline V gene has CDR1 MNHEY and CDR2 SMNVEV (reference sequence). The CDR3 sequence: CASRKLGDTQYF. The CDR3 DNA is TGTGCCAGCAGAAAATTAGGGGATACGCAGTATTTT.

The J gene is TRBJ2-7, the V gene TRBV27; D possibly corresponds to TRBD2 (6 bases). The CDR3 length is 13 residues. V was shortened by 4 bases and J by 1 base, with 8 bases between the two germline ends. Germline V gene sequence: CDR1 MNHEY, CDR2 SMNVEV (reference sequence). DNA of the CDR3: TGTGCCAGCAGTTGGAGGGTTTCCTACGAGCAGTACTTC. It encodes CASSWRVSYEQYF.

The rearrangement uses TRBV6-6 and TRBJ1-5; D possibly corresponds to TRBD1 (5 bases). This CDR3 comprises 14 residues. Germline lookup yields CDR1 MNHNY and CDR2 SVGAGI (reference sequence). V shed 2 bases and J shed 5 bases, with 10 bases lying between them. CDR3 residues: CASSYAGIDQPQHF. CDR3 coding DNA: TGTGCCAGCAGTTACGCAGGGATCGATCAGCCCCAGCATTTT.

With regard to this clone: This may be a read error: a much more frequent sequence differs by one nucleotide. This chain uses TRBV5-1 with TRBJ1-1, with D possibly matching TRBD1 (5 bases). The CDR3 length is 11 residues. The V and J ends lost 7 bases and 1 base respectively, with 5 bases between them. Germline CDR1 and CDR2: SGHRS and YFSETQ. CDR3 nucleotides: TGCGCCAGCCAGGGGAACACTGAAGCTTTCTTT. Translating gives CASQGNTEAFF.

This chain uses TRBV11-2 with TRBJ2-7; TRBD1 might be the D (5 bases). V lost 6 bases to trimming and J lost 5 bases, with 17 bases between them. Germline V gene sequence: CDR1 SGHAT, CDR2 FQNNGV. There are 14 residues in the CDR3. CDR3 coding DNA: TGTGCCAGCAGGAAAGGGGATAGCCGGGACGAGCAGTACTTC. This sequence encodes CASRKGDSRDEQYF.

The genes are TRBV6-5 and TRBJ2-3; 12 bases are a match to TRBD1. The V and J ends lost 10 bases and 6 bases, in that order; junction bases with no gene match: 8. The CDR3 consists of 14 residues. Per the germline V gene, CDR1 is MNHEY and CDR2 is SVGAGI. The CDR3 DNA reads TGTGCCATCAGCCCGGGACAGGGGGCGGATACGCAGTATTTT. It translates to CAISPGQGADTQYF.

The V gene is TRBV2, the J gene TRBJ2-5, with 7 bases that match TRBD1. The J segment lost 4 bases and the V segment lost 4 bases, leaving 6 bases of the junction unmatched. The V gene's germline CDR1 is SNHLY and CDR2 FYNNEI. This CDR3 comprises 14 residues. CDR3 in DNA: TGTGCCAGCAGTGCGGGGCAGGGGGTAGAGACCCAGTACTTC. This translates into CASSAGQGVETQYF.

The CDR3 is CASNQRNRGNTGELFF. CDR3 nucleotides: TGTGCCAGCAACCAGAGGAATAGAGGGAACACCGGGGAGCTGTTTTTT. The chain recombines TRBV11-2 with TRBJ2-2; D not certain. V was pared by 7 bases and J by 1 base, with 16 bases between. Looked up from germline, CDR1 is SGHAT and CDR2 is FQNNGV. This CDR3 is 16 amino acids long.

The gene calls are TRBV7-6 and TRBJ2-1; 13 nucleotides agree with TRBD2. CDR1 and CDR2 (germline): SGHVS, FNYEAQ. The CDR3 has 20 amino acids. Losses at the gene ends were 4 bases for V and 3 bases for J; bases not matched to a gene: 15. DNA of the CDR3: TGTGCCAGCAGCTCCCGCCGAAAACTAGCGGGAGGGCCAGGCTACAATGAGCAGTTCTTC. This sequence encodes CASSSRRKLAGGPGYNEQFF.

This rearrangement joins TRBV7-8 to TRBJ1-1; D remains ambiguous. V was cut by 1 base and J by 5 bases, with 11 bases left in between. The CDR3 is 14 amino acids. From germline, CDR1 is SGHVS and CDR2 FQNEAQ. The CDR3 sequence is CASSLVGERTEAFF. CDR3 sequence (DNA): TGTGCCAGCAGCTTAGTTGGGGAGAGGACTGAAGCTTTCTTT.

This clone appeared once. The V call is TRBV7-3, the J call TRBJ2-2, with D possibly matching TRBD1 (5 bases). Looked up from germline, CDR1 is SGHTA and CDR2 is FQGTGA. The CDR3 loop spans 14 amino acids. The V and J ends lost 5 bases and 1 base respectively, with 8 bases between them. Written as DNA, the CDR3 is TGTGCCAGCAGCCACAGGTGGAACACCGGGGAGCTGTTTTTT. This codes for CASSHRWNTGELFF.